The following is a T cell receptor (beta chain) sequence with its context. This sample is drawn from a study of blood T cell repertoires in COVID-19. CDR3 length: 19 residues. The germline gives CDR1 LGHNA, CDR2 YSLEER. The V end was cut by 3 bases, the J end by 5 bases, with 29 bases between. Profiled with immunoSEQ multiplex PCR; TCRdb holds only in-frame clones, not every one. The data contain nearly 250,000 clones, around 80% of them singletons. Specimen: peripheral blood. The J gene is TRBJ2-7, the V gene TRBV4-3; TRBD2 is a possible D gene (5 bases). The receptor comes from a woman of 80 years or more with acute or convalescent COVID-19. DNA for the CDR3: TGCGCCAGCAGCCAGTCACTCAGAAGCCGGGATCCCGATAGAGACGAGCAGTACTTC. Translating it yields CASSQSLRSRDPDRDEQYF.